The following is a TCR beta chain sequence with its context. The data were taken from a study of blood T cells in healthy people across ages. Study details: Capture via template switching afforded approximately one barcoded beta molecule per two T cells.

Next came a second PCR, run for about 7 to 12 cycles, which used a sample-barcoded 5' primer along with a J-beta primer mix. Template switching added a 12-random-nucleotide identifier to every cDNA molecule. TCRdb itself ran the 5' RACE reads through MiXCR, one entry per CDR3 protein. Of hundreds of thousands of distinct CDR3 sequences listed, roughly 50% are singletons. This CDR3 spans 13 amino acids. Germline CDR1 is LGHNA and CDR2 is YNFKEQ. V was cut by 0 bases and J by 6 bases, with 6 bases left in between. The sequence was obtained from a man aged 25-40 years in good health. Sequencing was done on a sample of blood. The chain is built from TRBV4-2 and TRBJ2-1, with D possibly being TRBD2 (5 bases). In nucleotides, the CDR3 is TGTGCCAGCAGCCAAGATGCGGGCAATGAGCAGTTCTTC. Encoded protein: CASSQDAGNEQFF.